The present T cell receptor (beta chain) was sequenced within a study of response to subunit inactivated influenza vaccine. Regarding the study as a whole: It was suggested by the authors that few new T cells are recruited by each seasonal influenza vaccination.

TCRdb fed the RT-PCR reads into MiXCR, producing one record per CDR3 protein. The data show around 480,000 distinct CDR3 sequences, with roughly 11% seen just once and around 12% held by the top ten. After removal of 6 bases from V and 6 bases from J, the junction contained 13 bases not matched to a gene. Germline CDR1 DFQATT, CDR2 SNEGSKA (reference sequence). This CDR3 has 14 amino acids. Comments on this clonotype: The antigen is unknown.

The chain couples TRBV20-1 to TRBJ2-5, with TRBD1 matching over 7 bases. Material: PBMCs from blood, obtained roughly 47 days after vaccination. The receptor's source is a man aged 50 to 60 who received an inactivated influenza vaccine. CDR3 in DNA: TGCAGTGCCAATACCCCCTACAGGGGCAAGACCCAGTACTTC. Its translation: CSANTPYRGKTQYF.